The source of this T cell receptor (beta chain) is a study of blood T cell repertoires in COVID-19. In the original workflow: Estimation of nucleated cell counts was performed using reference gene primer amplification. Clones were sequenced by immunoSEQ multiplex PCR, and TCRdb holds only the in-frame ones, with some missing. The DNA gave D and trimming, while V, J and clone size come from that table. This table holds some 73,000 clones, 86% found once. Note on this clone: The same CDR3 is also encoded by other DNA sequences in this sample.

With 8 bases clipped from V and 1 base from J, the junction kept 5 bases outside the gene matches. Germline CDR1 reads MDHEN; CDR2 reads SYDVKM. CDR3 length: 14 amino acids. The source material was peripheral blood. This receptor was identified in a man older than 75 with COVID-19, enrolled during active disease. This sequence joins TRBV28 and TRBJ2-1; the match to TRBD2 covers 7 bases. CDR3 sequence: CASSPGGSYNEQFF. DNA of the CDR3: TGTGCCAGCTCCCCCGGGGGGTCCTACAATGAGCAGTTCTTC.